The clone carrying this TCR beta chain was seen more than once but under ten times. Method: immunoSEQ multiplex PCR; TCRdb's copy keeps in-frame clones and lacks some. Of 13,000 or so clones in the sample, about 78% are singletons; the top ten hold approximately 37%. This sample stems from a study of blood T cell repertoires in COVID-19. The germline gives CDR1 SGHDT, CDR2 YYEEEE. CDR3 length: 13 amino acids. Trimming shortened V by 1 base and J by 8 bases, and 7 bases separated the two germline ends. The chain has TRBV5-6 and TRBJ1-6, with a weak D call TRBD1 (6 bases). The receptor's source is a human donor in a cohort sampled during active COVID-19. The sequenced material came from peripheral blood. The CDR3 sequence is CASSLKGDSPLHF. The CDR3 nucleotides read TGTGCCAGCAGCTTGAAGGGGGATTCACCCCTCCACTTT.